The rows below give T cell receptor beta chains drawn from one sample of a study of blood T cell repertoires in COVID-19. This table comes from immunoSEQ multiplex PCR, and its TCRdb copy is limited to in-frame clones, with some not included. This table holds about 220,000 clones, 80% to 90% found once. Specimen: PBMCs or T cells enriched from blood (not recorded which). These receptors all come from a woman aged 18-29 years in a cohort exposed to, infected with or recovered from COVID-19 (not recorded which). The CDR3 runs from the conserved cysteine through the conserved F or W. A D gene is named only where the DNA matches it firmly. Clone size is stated in some rows and not others, as once, few, many or a class when expanded.

J,V,size,D,DNA,CDR3
TRBJ1-2,TRBV6-1,-,TRBD1,TGTGCCAGCAGCGAAGGGACAGGGCCTTCCTATGGCTACACCTTC,CASSEGTGPSYGYTF
TRBJ1-2,TRBV19,-,TRBD1,TGTGCCAGTAGTATATTAGACAGGGGCCCTGGCTACACCTTC,CASSILDRGPGYTF
TRBJ1-3,TRBV5-1,-,-,TGCGCCAGCAGCCTCGAGGGCCCGAGCTCTGGAAACACCATATATTTT,CASSLEGPSSGNTIYF
TRBJ1-2,TRBV27,-,TRBD1,TGTGCCAGCTGGCCGACAGGGTCTAACTATGGCTACACCTTC,CASWPTGSNYGYTF
TRBJ2-1,TRBV2,-,-,TGTGCCAGCAGGGAGTCGGGTGAGCAGTTCTTC,CASRESGEQFF
TRBJ2-7,TRBV6-1,-,-,TGTGCCAGCAGTGAAGGACCAGGAGACCGGGGCGAGCAGTACTTC,CASSEGPGDRGEQYF
TRBJ1-1,TRBV28,-,TRBD1,TGTGCCAGCAGCTCCCACAGGGGCCGCAACACTGAAGCTTTCTTT,CASSSHRGRNTEAFF
TRBJ1-3,TRBV6-4,-,-,TGTGCCAGCTATTCAGTGCAAAACTCTGGAAACACCATATATTTT,CASYSVQNSGNTIYF
TRBJ2-3,TRBV5-1,-,-,TGCGCCAGCAGCTTTGGGGGCGACACTACAGATACGCAGTATTTT,CASSFGGDTTDTQYF
TRBJ1-5,TRBV6-6,-,TRBD1,TGTGCCAGCAGTTATACAGGGGGGCAAGGCAATCAGCCCCAGCATTTT,CASSYTGGQGNQPQHF
TRBJ2-7,TRBV27,-,TRBD2,TGTGCCAGCAGTTTATCCGGACTAGCGACTACCTACGAGCAGTACTTC,CASSLSGLATTYEQYF
TRBJ2-1,TRBV5-1,-,TRBD2,TGCGCCAGCAGCTCGGGACTAGCGGGAGGGCTTGAGCAGTTCTTC,CASSSGLAGGLEQFF
TRBJ2-7,TRBV5-6,-,TRBD1,TGTGCCAGCAGCATGCTACAGGGGGCGCCTGGGGAGCAGTACTTC,CASSMLQGAPGEQYF
TRBJ1-4,TRBV4-1,-,-,TGCGCCAGCAGCCAAGATCCGACCGGGAACCCTAATGAAAAACTGTTTTTT,CASSQDPTGNPNEKLFF
TRBJ1-5,TRBV7-6,-,TRBD1,TGTGCCAGCAGCTTGAAGTTCAGGGGGGAAAGGGATCAGCCCCAGCATTTT,CASSLKFRGERDQPQHF
TRBJ1-1,TRBV6-5,-,-,TGTGCCAGCAGTTACTCCTCGAACACTGAAGCTTTCTTT,CASSYSSNTEAFF
TRBJ1-5,TRBV19,-,TRBD1,TGTGCCAGTAGTATAGATCGGTTGGGACAGGGGGATCAGCCCCAGCATTTT,CASSIDRLGQGDQPQHF
TRBJ1-6,TRBV6-6,-,TRBD1,TGTGCCGACGGACAGGGCTTTAGTTCACCCCTCCACTTT,CADGQGFSSPLHF
TRBJ2-7,TRBV24-1,once,-,TGTGCCACCAGTGATGACTTTGGATGGCAGTACTTC,CATSDDFGWQYF
TRBJ1-1,TRBV24-1,-,-,TGTGCCACCAGTGACCCTATCAGGGTGGGCACTGAAGCTTTCTTT,CATSDPIRVGTEAFF
TRBJ2-2,TRBV2,-,TRBD1,TGTGCCAGCAGTGGGGACAGGATAACCGGGGAGCTGTTTTTT,CASSGDRITGELFF
TRBJ1-2,TRBV2,-,TRBD1,TGTGCCATAGGACAGGGGCAGTACACCTTC,CAIGQGQYTF
TRBJ1-4,TRBV10-3,-,-,TGTGCCACCCGCCGGGGGGTTGCAACTAATGAAAAACTGTTTTTT,CATRRGVATNEKLFF
TRBJ1-5,TRBV6-5,-,-,TGTGCCAGCAGTCCAAGCGGGGACAGCAATCAGCCCCAGCATTTT,CASSPSGDSNQPQHF
TRBJ1-3,TRBV5-3,-,TRBD1,TGTGCCAGAAGACTGGACAGGGGGCTCGGTGGAAACACCATATATTTT,CARRLDRGLGGNTIYF
TRBJ2-1,TRBV28,-,TRBD2,TGTGCCAGCCCCCCGGGACTAGCGGGGGAAAGCTCCTACAATGAGCAGTTCTTC,CASPPGLAGESSYNEQFF
TRBJ1-2,TRBV7-2,-,-,TGTGCCAGCAACCACCTAAGGAGCAGGGATATACCCTATGGCTACACCTTC,CASNHLRSRDIPYGYTF
TRBJ1-2,TRBV7-8,-,-,TGTGCCAGCACCCTACGTGGTCGCCTAGGCTACACCTTC,CASTLRGRLGYTF
TRBJ2-7,TRBV11-2,-,-,TGTGCCAGCAGCTTAGGCCAGGGGGAGCAGTACTTC,CASSLGQGEQYF
TRBJ2-5,TRBV2,-,TRBD1,TGTGCCAGCATTAAAAACAGGGGAAAGACCCAGTACTTC,CASIKNRGKTQYF
TRBJ1-3,TRBV7-6,once,-,TGTGCCAGCAGCTTAAACTTAGGGGGCTCTGGAAACACCATATATTTT,CASSLNLGGSGNTIYF
TRBJ2-7,TRBV7-6,-,TRBD1,TGTGCCAGCAGCCTTGGGACAGGGGGATTCGAGCAGTACTTC,CASSLGTGGFEQYF
TRBJ1-2,TRBV29-1,-,TRBD1,TGCAGCGTTGAGACAGGGGGGGGAGGCTACACCTTC,CSVETGGGGYTF
TRBJ1-2,TRBV5-1,-,-,TGCGCCAGCAGCCCGATAGATTCTACGGAGGGATCGTATGGCTACACCTTC,CASSPIDSTEGSYGYTF